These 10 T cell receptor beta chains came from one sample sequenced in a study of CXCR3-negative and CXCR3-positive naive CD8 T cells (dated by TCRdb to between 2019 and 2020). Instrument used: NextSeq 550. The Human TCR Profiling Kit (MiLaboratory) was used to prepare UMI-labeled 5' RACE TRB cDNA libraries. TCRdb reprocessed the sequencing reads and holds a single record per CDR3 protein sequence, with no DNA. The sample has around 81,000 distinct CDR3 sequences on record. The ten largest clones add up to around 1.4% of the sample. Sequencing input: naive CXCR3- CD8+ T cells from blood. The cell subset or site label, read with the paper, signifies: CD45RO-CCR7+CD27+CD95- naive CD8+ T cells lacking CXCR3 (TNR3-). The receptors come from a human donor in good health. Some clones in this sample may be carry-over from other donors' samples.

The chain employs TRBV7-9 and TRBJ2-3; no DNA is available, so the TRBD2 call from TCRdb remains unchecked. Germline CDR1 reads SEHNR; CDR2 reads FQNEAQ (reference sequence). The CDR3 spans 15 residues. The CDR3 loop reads CASSPIAGNTDTQYF.

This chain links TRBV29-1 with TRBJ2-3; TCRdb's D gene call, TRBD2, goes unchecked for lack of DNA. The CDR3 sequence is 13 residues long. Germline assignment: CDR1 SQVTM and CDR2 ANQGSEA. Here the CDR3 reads CSVVAGATDTQYF.

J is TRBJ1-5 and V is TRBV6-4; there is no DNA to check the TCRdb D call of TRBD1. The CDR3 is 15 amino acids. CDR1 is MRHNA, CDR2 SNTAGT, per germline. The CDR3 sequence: CASSQGASGNQPQHF.

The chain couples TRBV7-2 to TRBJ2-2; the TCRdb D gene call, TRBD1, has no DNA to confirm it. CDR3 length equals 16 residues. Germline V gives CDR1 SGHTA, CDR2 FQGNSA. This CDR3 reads CASSLFNWGNTGELFF.

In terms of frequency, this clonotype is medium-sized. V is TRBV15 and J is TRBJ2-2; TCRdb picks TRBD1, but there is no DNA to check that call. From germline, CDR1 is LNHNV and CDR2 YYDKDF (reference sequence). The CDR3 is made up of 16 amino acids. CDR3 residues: CATSRVEGASDGELFF.

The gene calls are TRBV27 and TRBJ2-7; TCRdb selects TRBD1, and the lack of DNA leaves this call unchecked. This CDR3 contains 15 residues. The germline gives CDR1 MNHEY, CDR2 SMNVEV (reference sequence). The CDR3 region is CASSLPGTGPYEQYF.

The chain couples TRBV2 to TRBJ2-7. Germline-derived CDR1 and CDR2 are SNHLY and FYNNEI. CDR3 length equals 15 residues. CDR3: CASSEVHSQRYEQYF.

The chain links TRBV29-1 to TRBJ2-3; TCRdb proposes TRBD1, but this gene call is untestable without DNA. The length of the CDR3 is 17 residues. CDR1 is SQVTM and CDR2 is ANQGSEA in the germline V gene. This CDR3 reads CSVFQLQGAIPTDTQYF.

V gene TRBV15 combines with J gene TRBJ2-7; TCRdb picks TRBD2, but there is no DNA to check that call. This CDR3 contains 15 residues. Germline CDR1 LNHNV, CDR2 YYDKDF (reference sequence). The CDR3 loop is CATSRDGRELDEQYF. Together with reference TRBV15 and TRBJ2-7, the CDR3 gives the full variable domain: DAMVIQNPRYQVTQFGKPVTLSCSQTLNHNVMYWYQQKSSQAPKLLFHYYDKDFNNEADTPDNFQSRRPNTSFCFLDIRSPGLGDTAMYLCATSRDGRELDEQYFGPGTRLTVT.

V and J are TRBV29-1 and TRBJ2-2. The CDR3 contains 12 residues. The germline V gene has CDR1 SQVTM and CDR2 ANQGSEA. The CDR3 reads CSATRDAGELFF.